The 19 T cell receptor beta chains below come from one sample, sequenced in a study of blood T cell repertoires in COVID-19. Method: immunoSEQ multiplex PCR; TCRdb's copy keeps in-frame clones and lacks some. The sample records approximately 13,000 clones, approximately 81% being singletons. Sequencing was performed on peripheral blood. These receptors all stem from a human donor in a cohort sampled during active COVID-19.

By share of the sample, this clone is medium-sized. The chain carries TRBV28 and TRBJ2-1; possibly TRBD2 for D (6 bases). This CDR3 region has 13 residues. Between the trimmed V and J ends, which lost 5 bases and 6 bases, there was a span of 11 bases. The germline V gene has CDR1 MDHEN and CDR2 SYDVKM. The CDR3 here is CASSRLEGNEQFF. The CDR3 DNA sequence: TGTGCCAGCAGTCGACTAGAAGGCAATGAGCAGTTCTTC.

This clone was seen a few times. This sequence joins TRBV7-2 and TRBJ2-5, with TRBD2 matching 16 bases. CDR1 is SGHTA and CDR2 is FQGNSA in the germline V gene. The length of the CDR3 is 16 residues. Unmatched junction bases numbered 4, after V lost 7 bases and J lost 2 bases. The chain's CDR3 is CASTRGLAGGQETQYF. As DNA, the CDR3 is TGTGCCAGCACCCGGGGACTAGCGGGAGGGCAAGAGACCCAGTACTTC.

This chain joins TRBV19 and TRBJ2-3; D not certain. The ends were cut back, 5 bases at V and 3 bases at J, with 15 bases in the middle. Germline V CDR1 and CDR2: LNHDA, SQIVND (reference sequence). This CDR3 region has 15 residues. The CDR3 coding sequence is TGTGCCAGTAGTTCCTCGCAGGCTACTACAGATACGCAGTATTTT. As protein: CASSSSQATTDTQYF.

V gene TRBV5-4 combines with J gene TRBJ2-6, with D maybe TRBD2 (5 bases). The CDR3 consists of 16 residues. Trimming cost V 0 bases and J 4 bases, with 11 bases left between them. Germline CDR1 reads SGHNT; CDR2 reads YYREEE (reference sequence). DNA of the CDR3: TGTGCCAGCAGCTTGGTACAAGCGGCGGGGGCCAACGTCCTGACTTTC. Translated, it gives CASSLVQAAGANVLTF.

The V gene is TRBV28, the J gene TRBJ2-3, with 12 bases fitting TRBD2. J lost 5 bases, V lost 3 bases, and 6 bases had no gene match. This CDR3 is 16 amino acids long. Germline-derived CDR1 and CDR2 are MDHEN and SYDVKM. For the CDR3, the DNA is TGTGCCAGCAGTTTGCTTACTAGCGGGAGGCGAGATACGCAGTATTTT. It specifies CASSLLTSGRRDTQYF. The full variable domain, in which reference TRBV28 and TRBJ2-3 provide the parts outside the CDR3, is DVKVTQSSRYLVKRTGEKVFLECVQDMDHENMFWYRQDPGLGLRLIYFSYDVKMKEKGDIPEGYSVSREKKERFSLILESASTNQTSMYLCASSLLTSGRRDTQYFGPGTRLTVL.

The chain couples TRBV19 to TRBJ2-2; 7 bases match TRBD2. The CDR3 totals 14 residues. Germline trimming cut 7 bases from V and 1 base from J; bases unmatched to any gene: 3. CDR1 and CDR2 from the germline V gene are LNHDA and SQIVND (reference sequence). CDR3 protein: CASKREMNTGELFF. The DNA for the CDR3 is TGTGCCAGTAAGCGGGAAATGAACACCGGGGAGCTGTTTTTT.

The V call is TRBV11-3, the J call TRBJ1-2, with 8 bases identical to TRBD1. The junction had 10 bases not matched to a gene; V was cut back by 4 bases and J by 9 bases. The CDR3 length is 14 residues. CDR1 and CDR2 (germline): SGHNT, YENEEA. The CDR3 DNA sequence: TGTGCCAGCAGCTACGGCGGACAGGGCCGGCGCTACACCTTC. It codes for CASSYGGQGRRYTF.

The J gene is TRBJ1-5, the V gene TRBV6-2 or TRBV6-3, with 9 nucleotides matching TRBD1. The J segment lost 1 base and the V segment lost 6 bases, leaving 7 bases of the junction unmatched. CDR3 length: 16 amino acids. Germline V lookup: CDR1 MNHEY, CDR2 SVGEGT. The CDR3 here is CASSPTGTGSNQPQHF. Written as DNA, the CDR3 is TGTGCCAGCAGCCCTACCGGGACAGGGAGCAATCAGCCCCAGCATTTT.

A word on this clone: A read error may produce the germline difference seen at one junction end. The gene calls are TRBV20-1 and TRBJ2-7; the match to TRBD1 covers 10 bases. Germline CDR1 is DFQATT and CDR2 is SNEGSKA (reference sequence). The CDR3 covers 9 residues. The CDR3 DNA reads as TGCAGTGCCCGGGACAGGGGACCTTTC. This sequence encodes CSARDRGPF.

V usage is TRBV7-9 and J usage is TRBJ2-2; no clear D. Germline CDR1 is SEHNR and CDR2 is FQNEAQ (reference sequence). V was clipped by 6 bases and J by 0 bases, with 8 bases between them. The CDR3 is 14 amino acids. The CDR3 nucleotides read TGTGCCAGCAGGGAGTGGGCGAACACCGGGGAGCTGTTTTTT. As protein: CASREWANTGELFF.

For the CDR3, the DNA is TGCGCCAGCAGCTTGGCAGTCGCTAGCGGGAGAAGAGAGACCCAGTACTTC. Its translation is CASSLAVASGRRETQYF. This rearrangement joins TRBV5-1 to TRBJ2-5, with 10 bases fitting TRBD2. The V segment lost 0 bases and the J segment 4 bases; nucleotides outside the gene matches: 9. The length of the CDR3 is 17 residues. Germline assignment: CDR1 SGHRS and CDR2 YFSETQ.

V and J are TRBV6-5 and TRBJ2-2, with D perhaps matching TRBD2 (5 bases). Germline-derived CDR1 and CDR2 are MNHEY and SVGAGI. Trimming pared 6 bases from V and 6 bases from J, leaving 11 bases between. This CDR3 is 13 amino acids long. The CDR3 protein is CASSEGLSGELFF. In DNA, the CDR3 is TGTGCCAGCAGCGAGGGCCTATCCGGGGAGCTGTTTTTT.

The J gene is TRBJ2-3, the V gene TRBV6-2 or TRBV6-3; TRBD2 matches 10 bases. CDR1 is MNHEY, CDR2 SVGEGT, per germline. CDR3 length: 17 residues. V shed 0 bases and J 4 bases; nucleotides not matched to a gene: 7. The chain's CDR3 is CASSYSRDSGRPDTQYF. CDR3 coding DNA: TGTGCCAGCAGTTACTCGAGGGATAGCGGGAGGCCAGATACGCAGTATTTT.

The chain recombines TRBV6-2 or TRBV6-3 with TRBJ2-1; 9 bases match TRBD1. The CDR3 consists of 15 residues. The V segment lost 5 bases and the J segment 6 bases; nucleotides outside the gene matches: 8. Looked up from germline, CDR1 is MNHEY and CDR2 is SVGEGT. CDR3 sequence reads: CASSILQGAGNEQFF. CDR3 coding DNA: TGTGCCAGCAGTATACTACAGGGGGCGGGCAATGAGCAGTTCTTC.

In its sample, this clone was seen once. V is TRBV5-5 and J is TRBJ2-4, with TRBD2 matching 7 bases. This CDR3 contains 14 residues. In germline, CDR1 is SGHKS, CDR2 YYEKEE (reference sequence). J lost 6 bases, V lost 1 base, and 4 bases had no gene match. This CDR3 is CASSLSREGNIQYF. CDR3 sequence (DNA): TGTGCCAGCAGCTTGTCCAGGGAGGGAAACATTCAGTACTTC. Full variable domain (remainder filled in from reference TRBV5-5 and TRBJ2-4): DAGVTQSPTHLIKTRGQQVTLRCSPISGHKSVSWYQQVLGQGPQFIFQYYEKEERGRGNFPDRFSARQFPNYSSELNVNALLLGDSALYLCASSLSREGNIQYFGAGTRLSVL.

V usage is TRBV7-9 and J usage is TRBJ2-1; 10 positions match TRBD2. With 0 bases clipped from V and 5 bases from J, the junction kept 4 bases outside the gene matches. CDR1 SEHNR and CDR2 FQNEAQ come from the germline V gene (reference sequence). The CDR3 consists of 16 residues. CDR3 amino acids: CASSLAASGRDNEQFF. The CDR3 DNA reads TGTGCCAGCAGCTTAGCCGCTAGCGGGAGAGACAATGAGCAGTTCTTC.

The chain links TRBV9 to TRBJ2-3; perhaps TRBD1 as D (5 bases). The CDR3 is 13 amino acids. Trimming cost V 3 bases and J 4 bases, with 9 bases left between them. In germline, CDR1 is SGDLS, CDR2 YYNGEE. The CDR3 DNA is TGTGCCAGCAGCGCCCCACAGGCAGATACGCAGTATTTT. Amino acid sequence: CASSAPQADTQYF.

The V call is TRBV4-1, the J call TRBJ1-2; D is perhaps TRBD1 (6 bases). The CDR3 extends over 14 amino acids. Germline CDR1 and CDR2: MGHRA and YSYEKL. Between the trimmed V and J ends, which lost 0 bases and 4 bases, there was a span of 9 bases. CDR3 DNA: TGCGCCAGCAGCCAAGACAGGGGTGTCTATGGCTACACCTTC. It is translated as CASSQDRGVYGYTF.

The rearrangement links TRBV7-9 to TRBJ2-3; TRBD2 matches at 11 bases. V gave up 4 bases and J gave up 2 bases; unmatched junction bases: 11. The CDR3 totals 18 residues. CDR1 is SEHNR and CDR2 is FQNEAQ in the germline V gene (reference sequence). CDR3 nucleotides: TGTGCCAGCAGCTCAAGGCCTCTACTAGCGGGGGTCACAGATACGCAGTATTTT. It is translated as CASSSRPLLAGVTDTQYF.